These T cell receptor beta chains were read from a single sample in a study of PD-1 blockade in mismatch repair-deficient tumors. TCRdb's copy holds only in-frame clones and misses some; the assay was immunoSEQ multiplex PCR. The table records around 62,000 clones, approximately 80% of them present only once. Sequencing was performed on peripheral blood, taken 2 weeks after starting pembrolizumab. Receptor source: an adult with mismatch repair-deficient cancer. The conserved cysteine and the conserved F or W are not part of the CDR3 here. Clone size, where shown, is once, few, many, or a class for clones that have expanded.

CDR3 length: 11; V gene: TRBV25-1; clone size: NA; J gene: TRBJ2-4; CDR3 protein: ASRDRAKNIQY
CDR3 length: 14; V gene: TRBV15; clone size: NA; J gene: TRBJ1-5; CDR3 protein: ATSSFGSYSNQPQH
CDR3 length: 16; V gene: TRBV5-8; clone size: NA; J gene: TRBJ1-5; CDR3 protein: ASSPQGLQSMSNQPQH
CDR3 length: 15; V gene: TRBV25-1; clone size: NA; J gene: TRBJ2-2; CDR3 protein: ASSEYFYRTNTGELF
CDR3 length: 14; V gene: TRBV10-3; clone size: NA; J gene: TRBJ2-1; CDR3 protein: AISELQGYSYNEQF
CDR3 length: 11; V gene: TRBV7-7; clone size: few; J gene: TRBJ2-7; CDR3 protein: ASSLRLGYEQY
CDR3 length: 11; V gene: TRBV2; clone size: NA; J gene: TRBJ1-1; CDR3 protein: ASTGPENTEAF
CDR3 length: 13; V gene: TRBV9; clone size: NA; J gene: TRBJ2-1; CDR3 protein: ASSPGTSSYNEQF
CDR3 length: 13; V gene: TRBV5-4; clone size: NA; J gene: TRBJ2-3; CDR3 protein: ASSSGLAESDTQY
CDR3 length: 12; V gene: TRBV9; clone size: NA; J gene: TRBJ2-7; CDR3 protein: ASSRDRTSYEQY
CDR3 length: 11; V gene: TRBV5-6; clone size: once; J gene: TRBJ1-2; CDR3 protein: ASSPMGDGGYT
CDR3 length: 13; V gene: TRBV6-1; clone size: once; J gene: TRBJ2-1; CDR3 protein: ASSEFVAGRNEQF
CDR3 length: 14; V gene: TRBV6-4; clone size: NA; J gene: TRBJ2-6; CDR3 protein: ASSDSSGSGANVLT
CDR3 length: 13; V gene: TRBV19; clone size: NA; J gene: TRBJ2-3; CDR3 protein: ASSISGRGRDTQY
CDR3 length: 12; V gene: TRBV5-1; clone size: NA; J gene: TRBJ1-3; CDR3 protein: ASSLADSGNTIY
CDR3 length: 11; V gene: TRBV29-1; clone size: NA; J gene: TRBJ1-1; CDR3 protein: SAETGMNTEAF
CDR3 length: 12; V gene: TRBV6-6; clone size: NA; J gene: TRBJ2-1; CDR3 protein: ASSYSTANNEQF
CDR3 length: 14; V gene: TRBV9; clone size: NA; J gene: TRBJ2-7; CDR3 protein: ASSVAGDDYSYEQY
CDR3 length: 11; V gene: TRBV6-5; clone size: NA; J gene: TRBJ2-1; CDR3 protein: ASSQPKPNEQF
CDR3 length: 17; V gene: TRBV7-7; clone size: NA; J gene: TRBJ2-1; CDR3 protein: ASSPTLRLAGGPGNEQF
CDR3 length: 12; V gene: TRBV5-1; clone size: NA; J gene: TRBJ2-3; CDR3 protein: ASSSGQGTDTQY
CDR3 length: 13; V gene: TRBV19; clone size: NA; J gene: TRBJ2-7; CDR3 protein: ASSNLTGGSYEQY
CDR3 length: 14; V gene: TRBV5-1; clone size: NA; J gene: TRBJ2-5; CDR3 protein: ASSLFFADAQETQY
CDR3 length: 12; V gene: TRBV11-3; clone size: NA; J gene: TRBJ2-2; CDR3 protein: ASSPRRSTGELF
CDR3 length: 12; V gene: TRBV11-2; clone size: NA; J gene: TRBJ2-5; CDR3 protein: ASSLGLAEETQY
CDR3 length: 12; V gene: TRBV6-1; clone size: NA; J gene: TRBJ2-3; CDR3 protein: ASSVLSGTDTQY
CDR3 length: 12; V gene: TRBV7-9; clone size: few; J gene: TRBJ2-7; CDR3 protein: ASSWGASGYEQY
CDR3 length: 13; V gene: TRBV7-2; clone size: once; J gene: TRBJ1-3; CDR3 protein: ASSLRSSSGNTIY
CDR3 length: 12; V gene: TRBV27; clone size: once; J gene: TRBJ2-1; CDR3 protein: ASILRAGGTAQF
CDR3 length: 13; V gene: TRBV9; clone size: NA; J gene: TRBJ1-3; CDR3 protein: ASSSDIHSGNTIY
CDR3 length: 12; V gene: TRBV29-1; clone size: NA; J gene: TRBJ2-2; CDR3 protein: SVPTPSGTGELF
CDR3 length: 13; V gene: TRBV7-8; clone size: NA; J gene: TRBJ1-5; CDR3 protein: ASSLRGGGNQPQH
CDR3 length: 12; V gene: TRBV6-1; clone size: NA; J gene: TRBJ1-2; CDR3 protein: ASSEILGQDPYT
CDR3 length: 13; V gene: TRBV13; clone size: NA; J gene: TRBJ2-4; CDR3 protein: ASSLAGTGKNIQY
CDR3 length: 10; V gene: TRBV19; clone size: few; J gene: TRBJ2-5; CDR3 protein: ASSRSAETQY
CDR3 length: 12; V gene: TRBV18; clone size: NA; J gene: TRBJ2-1; CDR3 protein: ASSPPTGGSEQF
CDR3 length: 14; V gene: TRBV27; clone size: NA; J gene: TRBJ2-2; CDR3 protein: ASRHYGTKNTGELF
CDR3 length: 11; V gene: TRBV7-9; clone size: NA; J gene: TRBJ1-1; CDR3 protein: ASSWGRVTEAF
CDR3 length: 10; V gene: TRBV2; clone size: NA; J gene: TRBJ2-7; CDR3 protein: ASRPFRIEQY